This T cell receptor (beta chain) was identified during a study of T cells after posttransplantation cyclophosphamide. Findings of the study overall: Donor-recipient repertoire similarity was low at 1-2 months, rising over year one. TRB overlap between skin or GI tissue T cells and blood was limited. TRB clonality was highly associated with recipient CMV seropositivity and reactivation.

Ten or more counts support this clone. Antigen unknown. On the day of bone marrow donation, the related graft donor provided peripheral blood. Sequencing was performed with immunoSEQ multiplex PCR; in TCRdb, only in-frame clones are kept and a portion is missing. Sampling found tens of thousands of clones, none seen once. The source material was PBMCs. The sequence was collected from a middle-aged man in good health, CMV-negative, and a related stem cell transplant donor.

The CDR3 DNA reads TGTGCCAGCAGCATTCTCTGGGTGGGGAGGGCTAATGAAAAACTGTTTTTT. Translated: CASSILWVGRANEKLFF. V and J are TRBV7-8 and TRBJ1-4; D not resolved. Germline lookup yields CDR1 SGHVS and CDR2 FQNEAQ. V lost 5 bases and J 3 bases, leaving 19 bases between the germline ends. This CDR3 has 17 residues.